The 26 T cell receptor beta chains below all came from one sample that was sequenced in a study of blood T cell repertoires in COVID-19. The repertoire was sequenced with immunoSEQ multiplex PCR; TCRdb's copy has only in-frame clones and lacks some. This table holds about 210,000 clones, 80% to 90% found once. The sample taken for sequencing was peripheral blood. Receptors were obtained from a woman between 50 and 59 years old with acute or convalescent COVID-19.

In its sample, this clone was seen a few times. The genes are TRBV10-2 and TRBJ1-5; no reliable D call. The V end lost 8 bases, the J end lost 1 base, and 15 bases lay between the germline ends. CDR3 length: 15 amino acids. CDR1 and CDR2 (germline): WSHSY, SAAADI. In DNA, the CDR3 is TGCGCCAGCGGGAATGCGGGCAGGAGCAATCAGCCCCAGCATTTT. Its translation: CASGNAGRSNQPQHF.

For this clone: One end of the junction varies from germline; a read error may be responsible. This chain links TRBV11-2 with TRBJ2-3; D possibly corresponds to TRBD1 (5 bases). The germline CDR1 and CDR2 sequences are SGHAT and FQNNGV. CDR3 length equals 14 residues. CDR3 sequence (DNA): TGTGCCAGCAGCTTAGTTTTGGGGCAGCACCCAGGAGATTTT. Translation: CASSLVLGQHPGDF.

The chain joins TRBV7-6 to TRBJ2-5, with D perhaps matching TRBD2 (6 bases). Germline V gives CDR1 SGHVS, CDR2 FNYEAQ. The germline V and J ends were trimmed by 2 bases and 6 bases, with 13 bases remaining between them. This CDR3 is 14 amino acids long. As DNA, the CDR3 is TGTGCCAGCAGCTTACTCCGGGAGAGGCAGACCCAGTACTTC. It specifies CASSLLRERQTQYF.

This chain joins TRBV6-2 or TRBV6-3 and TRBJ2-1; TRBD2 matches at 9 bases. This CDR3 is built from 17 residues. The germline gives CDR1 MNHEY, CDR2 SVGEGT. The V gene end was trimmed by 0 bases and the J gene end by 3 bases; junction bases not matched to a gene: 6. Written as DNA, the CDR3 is TGTGCCAGCAGTTACTCCCCCGCGGGAGGGGTCTACAATGAGCAGTTCTTC. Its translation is CASSYSPAGGVYNEQFF.

CDR3 DNA: TGTGCCAGCAGTCCATTTAGTAGCGGGAGGGATACGCAGTATTTT. As protein: CASSPFSSGRDTQYF. The chain is built from TRBV6-5 and TRBJ2-3; 10 bases line up with TRBD2. Germline-derived CDR1 and CDR2 are MNHEY and SVGAGI. The junction had 8 bases not matched to a gene; V was cut back by 5 bases and J by 6 bases. The CDR3 runs to 15 residues.

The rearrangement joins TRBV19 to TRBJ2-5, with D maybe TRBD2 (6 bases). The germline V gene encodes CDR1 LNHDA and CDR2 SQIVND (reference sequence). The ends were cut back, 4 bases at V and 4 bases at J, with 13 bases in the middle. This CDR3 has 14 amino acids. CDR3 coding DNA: TGTGCCAGTAGTAGGAGGGATGTGAGAGAGACCCAGTACTTC. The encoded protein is CASSRRDVRETQYF. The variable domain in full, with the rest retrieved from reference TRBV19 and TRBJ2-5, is DGGITQSPKYLFRKEGQNVTLSCEQNLNHDAMYWYRQDPGQGLRLIYYSQIVNDFQKGDIAEGYSVSREKKESFPLTVTSAQKNPTAFYLCASSRRDVRETQYFGPGTRLLVL.

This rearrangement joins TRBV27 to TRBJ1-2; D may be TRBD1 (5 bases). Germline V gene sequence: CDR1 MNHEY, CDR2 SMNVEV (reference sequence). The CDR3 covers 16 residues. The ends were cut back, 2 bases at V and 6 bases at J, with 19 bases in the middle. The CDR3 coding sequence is TGTGCCAGCAGTTTAGAAGGACAAAGGCTGCTCAATGGCTACACCTTC. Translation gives CASSLEGQRLLNGYTF.

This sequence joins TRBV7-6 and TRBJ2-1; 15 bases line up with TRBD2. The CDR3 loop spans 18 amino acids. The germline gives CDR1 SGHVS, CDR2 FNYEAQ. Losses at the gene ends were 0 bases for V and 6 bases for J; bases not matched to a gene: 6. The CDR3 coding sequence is TGTGCCAGCAGCTTAGCGATTAGGACTAGCGGGAGGGCCAATGAGCAGTTCTTC. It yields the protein CASSLAIRTSGRANEQFF.

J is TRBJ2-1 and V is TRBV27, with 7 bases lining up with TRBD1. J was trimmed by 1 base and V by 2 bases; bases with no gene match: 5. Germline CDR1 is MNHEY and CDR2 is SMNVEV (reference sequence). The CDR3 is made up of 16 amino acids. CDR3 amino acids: CASSLEGAGSYNEQFF. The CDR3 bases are TGTGCCAGCAGTTTAGAGGGGGCCGGGTCCTACAATGAGCAGTTCTTC.

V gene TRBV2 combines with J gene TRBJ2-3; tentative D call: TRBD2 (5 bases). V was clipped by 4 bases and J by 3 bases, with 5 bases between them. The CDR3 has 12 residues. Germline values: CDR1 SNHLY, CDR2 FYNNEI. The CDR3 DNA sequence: TGTGCCAGCAGTGGGGAGACAGATACGCAGTATTTT. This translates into CASSGETDTQYF.

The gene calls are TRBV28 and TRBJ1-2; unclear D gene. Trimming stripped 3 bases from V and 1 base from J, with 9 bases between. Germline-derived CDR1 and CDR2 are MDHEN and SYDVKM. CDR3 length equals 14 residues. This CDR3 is CASSFIRNNYGYTF. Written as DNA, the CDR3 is TGTGCCAGCAGTTTTATCAGAAATAACTATGGCTACACCTTC.

The CDR3 bases are TGTGCCAGCAGCCCACCGGGGACTAGGAACACCGGGGAGCTGTTTTTT. Its translation: CASSPPGTRNTGELFF. The rearrangement links TRBV28 to TRBJ2-2; TRBD2 agrees at 8 bases. The V gene's germline CDR1 is MDHEN and CDR2 SYDVKM. The CDR3 runs to 16 residues. Trimming removed 6 bases from V and 1 base from J; junction bases left unmatched: 7.

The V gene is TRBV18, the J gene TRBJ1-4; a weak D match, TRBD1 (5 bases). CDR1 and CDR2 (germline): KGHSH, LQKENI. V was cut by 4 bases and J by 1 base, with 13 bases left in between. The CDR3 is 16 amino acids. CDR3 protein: CASSRGTAGTNEKLFF. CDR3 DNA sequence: TGTGCCAGCTCACGCGGGACGGCAGGAACTAATGAAAAACTGTTTTTT.

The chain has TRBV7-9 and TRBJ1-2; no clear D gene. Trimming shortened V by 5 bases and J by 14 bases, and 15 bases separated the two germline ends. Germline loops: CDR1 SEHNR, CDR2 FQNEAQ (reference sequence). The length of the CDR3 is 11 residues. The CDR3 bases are TGTGCCAGCAGCCCCCAGGCCGAGAAGACCTTC. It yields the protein CASSPQAEKTF. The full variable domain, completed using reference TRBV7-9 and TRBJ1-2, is DTGVSQNPRHKITKRGQNVTFRCDPISEHNRLYWYRQTLGQGPEFLTYFQNEAQLEKSRLLSDRFSAERPKGSFSTLEIQRTEQGDSAMYLCASSPQAEKTFGSGTRLTVV.

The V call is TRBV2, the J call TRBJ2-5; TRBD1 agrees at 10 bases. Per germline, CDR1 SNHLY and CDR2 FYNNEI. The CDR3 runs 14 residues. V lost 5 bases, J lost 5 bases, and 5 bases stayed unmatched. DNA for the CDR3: TGTGCCAGCAGTAGGGACAGGGGAGGGGAGACCCAGTACTTC. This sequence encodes CASSRDRGGETQYF. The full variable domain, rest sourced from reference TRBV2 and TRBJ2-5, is EPEVTQTPSHQVTQMGQEVILRCVPISNHLYFYWYRQILGQKVEFLVSFYNNEISEKSEIFDDQFSVERPDGSNFTLKIRSTKLEDSAMYFCASSRDRGGETQYFGPGTRLLVL.

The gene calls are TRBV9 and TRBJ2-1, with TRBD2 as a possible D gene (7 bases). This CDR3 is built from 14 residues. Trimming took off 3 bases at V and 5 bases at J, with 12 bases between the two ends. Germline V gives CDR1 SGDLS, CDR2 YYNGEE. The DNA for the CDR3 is TGTGCCAGCAGCGCCACAGGGAGGGACAATGAGCAGTTCTTC. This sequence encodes CASSATGRDNEQFF.

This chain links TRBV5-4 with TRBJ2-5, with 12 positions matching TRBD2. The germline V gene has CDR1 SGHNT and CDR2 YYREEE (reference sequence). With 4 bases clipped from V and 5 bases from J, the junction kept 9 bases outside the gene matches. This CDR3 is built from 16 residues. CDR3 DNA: TGTGCCAGCAGCCTGACTAGCGGGAGAACCCATGAGACCCAGTACTTC. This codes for CASSLTSGRTHETQYF.

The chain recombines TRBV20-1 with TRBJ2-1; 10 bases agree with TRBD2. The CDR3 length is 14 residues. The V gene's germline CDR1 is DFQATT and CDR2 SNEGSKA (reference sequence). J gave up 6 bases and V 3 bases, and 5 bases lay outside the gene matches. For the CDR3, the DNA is TGCAGTGCTAGTACTAGCGGGACTGGCAATGAGCAGTTCTTC. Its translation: CSASTSGTGNEQFF.

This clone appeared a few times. Written as DNA, the CDR3 is TGTGCCAGCAGCTACCGTCTGGGCACAGGGGTAAATTCACCCCTCCACTTT. It yields the protein CASSYRLGTGVNSPLHF. The chain recombines TRBV5-4 with TRBJ1-6, with TRBD1 identical over 7 bases. The CDR3 spans 17 residues. Per germline, CDR1 SGHNT and CDR2 YYREEE (reference sequence). V shed 3 bases, J shed 7 bases, and the junction held 13 bases outside the gene matches.

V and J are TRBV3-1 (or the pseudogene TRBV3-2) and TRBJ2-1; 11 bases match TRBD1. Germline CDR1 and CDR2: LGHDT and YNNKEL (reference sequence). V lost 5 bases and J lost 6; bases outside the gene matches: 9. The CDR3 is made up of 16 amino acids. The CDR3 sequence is CASSTARTGGRNEQFF. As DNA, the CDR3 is TGTGCCAGCAGCACCGCCCGGACAGGGGGCCGCAATGAGCAGTTCTTC.

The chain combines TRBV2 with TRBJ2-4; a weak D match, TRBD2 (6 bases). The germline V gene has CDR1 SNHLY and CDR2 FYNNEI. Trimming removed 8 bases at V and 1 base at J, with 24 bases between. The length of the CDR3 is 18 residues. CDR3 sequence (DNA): TGTGCCAGCCGCCCCAAGCCAGGGACCGGGACTGCCAAAAACATTCAGTACTTC. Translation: CASRPKPGTGTAKNIQYF.

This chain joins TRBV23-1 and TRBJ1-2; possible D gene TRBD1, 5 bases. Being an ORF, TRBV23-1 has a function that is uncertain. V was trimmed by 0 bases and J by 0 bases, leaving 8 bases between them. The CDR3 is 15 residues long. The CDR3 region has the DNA TGCGCCAGCAGTCAATCGTACAGGTCTAACTATGGCTACACCTTC. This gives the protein CASSQSYRSNYGYTF.

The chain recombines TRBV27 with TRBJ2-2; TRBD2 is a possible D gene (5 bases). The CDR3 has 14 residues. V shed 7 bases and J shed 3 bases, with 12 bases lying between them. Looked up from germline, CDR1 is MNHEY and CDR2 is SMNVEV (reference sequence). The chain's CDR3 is CASIPLGDTGELFF. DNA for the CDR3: TGTGCCAGCATTCCCCTGGGAGACACCGGGGAGCTGTTTTTT.

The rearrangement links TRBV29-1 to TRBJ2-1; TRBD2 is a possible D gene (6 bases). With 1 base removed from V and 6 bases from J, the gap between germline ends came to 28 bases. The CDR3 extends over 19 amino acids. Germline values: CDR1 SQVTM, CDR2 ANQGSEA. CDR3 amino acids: CSVEAFGGPAGWVFNEQFF. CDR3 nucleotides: TGCAGCGTTGAAGCTTTCGGTGGGCCGGCGGGGTGGGTGTTCAATGAGCAGTTCTTC.

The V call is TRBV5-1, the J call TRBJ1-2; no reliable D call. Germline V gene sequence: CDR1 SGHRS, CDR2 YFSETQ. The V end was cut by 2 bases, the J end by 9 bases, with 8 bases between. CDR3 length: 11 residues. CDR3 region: CASSFGSRYTF. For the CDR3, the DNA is TGCGCCAGCAGCTTTGGCAGTCGCTACACCTTC.

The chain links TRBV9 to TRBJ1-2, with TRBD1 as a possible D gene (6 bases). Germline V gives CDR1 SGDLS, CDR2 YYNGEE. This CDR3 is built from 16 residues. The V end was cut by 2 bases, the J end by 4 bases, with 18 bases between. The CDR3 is CASSVIAWGHFYGYTF. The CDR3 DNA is TGTGCCAGCAGCGTTATCGCCTGGGGACACTTCTATGGCTACACCTTC.